These 19 T cell receptor beta chains came from one sample sequenced in a study of cytomegalovirus exposure and HLA in healthy donors. PCR employed 60 Vbeta and 13 Jbeta primers. The assay was immunoSEQ multiplex PCR, and TCRdb's table has in-frame clones only and misses some. This sample has some 120,000 clones, with around 10% found just once. Sequences were obtained from PBMCs. The receptor set was obtained from a young man in good health and CMV-seronegative.

There are a few counts of this clone. The chain recombines TRBV7-8 with TRBJ2-3; D remains unclear. The CDR3 has 11 amino acids. The germline V gene encodes CDR1 SGHVS and CDR2 FQNEAQ. The ends were cut back, 8 bases at V and 6 bases at J, with 9 bases in the middle. CDR3 in amino acids: CASGLVDTQYF. The CDR3, as DNA: TGTGCCAGCGGCCTTGTGGATACGCAGTATTTT.

This clone was observed a handful of times. The CDR3 DNA sequence: TGCGCCAGCAGTCACCCCCGTTGGGGGCGTGGGTTCTTC. Translating gives CASSHPRWGRGFF. The rearrangement links TRBV23-1 to TRBJ2-1, with D possibly matching TRBD1 (6 bases). TRBV23-1 is sorted into the ORF group, with uncertain function. This CDR3 is built from 13 residues. Trimming took 3 bases from V and 15 from J, leaving 18 bases between them.

This chain connects TRBV4-1 to TRBJ2-7; D perhaps matches TRBD1 (5 bases). This CDR3 comprises 13 residues. CDR1 and CDR2 from the germline V gene are MGHRA and YSYEKL. V was trimmed by 1 base and J by 4 bases, leaving 8 bases between them. The CDR3 DNA reads as TGCGCCAGCAGCCAAGCAGGGAATTACGAGCAGTACTTC. It codes for CASSQAGNYEQYF.

The J gene is TRBJ1-3, the V gene TRBV2; weak D call: TRBD1 (6 bases). The CDR3 runs 15 residues. Deletions cut 3 bases from V and 4 bases from J, with 13 bases between. Germline V CDR1 and CDR2: SNHLY, FYNNEI. The CDR3 loop reads CASSEFGQMGNTIYF. The CDR3 nucleotides read TGTGCCAGCAGTGAGTTCGGACAGATGGGAAACACCATATATTTT.

This clone turned up a few times. The chain has TRBV6-5 and TRBJ1-1; maybe TRBD1 (5 bases). V was pared by 4 bases and J by 2 bases, with 11 bases between. This CDR3 comprises 14 residues. Per germline, CDR1 MNHEY and CDR2 SVGAGI. CDR3 amino acids: CASSSGGTNTEAFF. CDR3 bases: TGTGCCAGCAGTTCCGGGGGAACCAACACTGAAGCTTTCTTT.

This clone was picked up a small number of times. The rearrangement links TRBV11-3 to TRBJ1-1; TRBD1 might be the D (6 bases). V lost 1 base and J lost 6, with 6 bases in between. Germline V CDR1 and CDR2: SGHNT, YENEEA. The length of the CDR3 is 12 residues. The CDR3 protein is CASSLGTAEAFF. CDR3 sequence (DNA): TGTGCCAGCAGCTTAGGGACAGCTGAAGCTTTCTTT.

The chain combines TRBV5-6 with TRBJ2-3; 7 nucleotides line up with TRBD1. CDR3 size: 14 residues. After removal of 4 bases from V and 1 base from J, the junction contained 3 bases not matched to a gene. CDR1 is SGHDT, CDR2 YYEEEE, per germline. The CDR3, as DNA: TGTGCCAGCAGCCTGGGACAGCGCACAGATACGCAGTATTTT. It codes for CASSLGQRTDTQYF.

This sequence joins TRBV7-2 and TRBJ1-1; D is perhaps TRBD1 (6 bases). Trimming removed 5 bases from V and 2 bases from J, with 15 bases in between. The CDR3 totals 15 residues. CDR1 and CDR2 from the germline V gene are SGHTA and FQGNSA. CDR3 protein: CASSPLAGVNTEAFF. CDR3 DNA: TGTGCCAGCAGCCCACTTGCAGGGGTAAACACTGAAGCTTTCTTT.

This clone has a handful of counts. The chain combines TRBV4-1 with TRBJ2-3, with 9 nucleotides matching TRBD1. This CDR3 has 16 residues. Germline V gene data show CDR1 as MGHRA and CDR2 as YSYEKL. V lost 1 base, J lost 6 bases, and 8 bases stayed unmatched. CDR3 loop: CASSQGHRGLRDTQYF. CDR3 in DNA: TGCGCCAGCAGCCAAGGCCACAGGGGGCTTCGGGATACGCAGTATTTT.

In this sample, this clone turned up a few times. The V and J genes are TRBV2 and TRBJ1-1, with a tentative D call TRBD1 (6 bases). Germline V gives CDR1 SNHLY, CDR2 FYNNEI. The CDR3 loop spans 15 amino acids. V was pared by 4 bases and J by 0 bases, with 12 bases between. The CDR3 loop is CASSATTGVNTEAFF. The CDR3 DNA is TGTGCCAGCAGTGCTACGACAGGAGTGAACACTGAAGCTTTCTTT. Complete variable domain (other parts from reference TRBV2 and TRBJ1-1): EPEVTQTPSHQVTQMGQEVILRCVPISNHLYFYWYRQILGQKVEFLVSFYNNEISEKSEIFDDQFSVERPDGSNFTLKIRSTKLEDSAMYFCASSATTGVNTEAFFGQGTRLTVV.

The chain joins TRBV5-1 to TRBJ2-7; D is perhaps TRBD1 (6 bases). Looked up from germline, CDR1 is SGHRS and CDR2 is YFSETQ. V was clipped by 1 base and J by 0 bases, with 14 bases between them. This CDR3 is built from 16 residues. CDR3 sequence: CASSLLGAGASYEQYF. For the CDR3, the DNA is TGCGCCAGCAGCTTGCTCGGGGCAGGGGCCTCCTACGAGCAGTACTTC.

This clone was observed a few times. This sequence joins TRBV7-3 and TRBJ1-1; D possibly corresponds to TRBD1 (5 bases). CDR1 is SGHTA and CDR2 is FQGTGA in the germline V gene. The length of the CDR3 is 14 residues. Trimming removed 0 bases from V and 1 base from J, with 6 bases in between. The CDR3 loop is CASSLTQGNTEAFF. CDR3 DNA sequence: TGTGCCAGCAGCTTAACTCAGGGGAACACTGAAGCTTTCTTT.

The chain is built from TRBV7-9 and TRBJ1-4, with D possibly matching TRBD1 (5 bases). Trimming cost V 3 bases and J 5 bases, with 16 bases left between them. This CDR3 region has 16 residues. Germline CDR1 is SEHNR and CDR2 is FQNEAQ (reference sequence). CDR3 DNA: TGTGCCAGCAGCTTCGGACACACTTTGGTGAATGAAAAACTGTTTTTT. Encoded protein: CASSFGHTLVNEKLFF.

There are a few counts of this clone. In DNA form, the CDR3 reads TGTGCCAGCAGCCCCGGACAGGGCATCTATGGCTACACCTTC. This encodes CASSPGQGIYGYTF. The chain is built from TRBV7-9 and TRBJ1-2, with 8 nucleotides matching TRBD1. This CDR3 spans 14 amino acids. V trimming: 5 bases; J trimming: 4 bases; junction bases outside the gene matches: 6. Germline loops: CDR1 SEHNR, CDR2 FQNEAQ (reference sequence).

This clone was detected a few times. The J gene is TRBJ2-3, the V gene TRBV6-1; no definite D call. Germline V gene data show CDR1 as MNHNS and CDR2 as SASEGT. This CDR3 region has 11 residues. Trimming shortened V by 8 bases and J by 6 bases, and 9 bases separated the two germline ends. CDR3 bases: TGTGCCAGCCGCCAGGCGGATACGCAGTATTTT. This codes for CASRQADTQYF.

In its sample, this clone was seen a few times. This chain links TRBV30 with TRBJ2-5, with 9 bases lining up with TRBD2. CDR3 length: 15 residues. The ends lost 6 bases at V and 4 bases at J; junction bases unmatched: 12. Germline V gene data show CDR1 as GTSNPN and CDR2 as SVGIG (reference sequence). CDR3 sequence (DNA): TGTGCCTGTACAATGCCCGGGACTAGCTCAGAGACCCAGTACTTC. It yields the protein CACTMPGTSSETQYF.

This chain uses TRBV30 with TRBJ1-3; TRBD1 might be the D (6 bases). From germline, CDR1 is GTSNPN and CDR2 SVGIG (reference sequence). V lost 2 bases, J lost 3 bases, and 20 bases lay in between. This CDR3 contains 17 residues. CDR3 protein: CAWSQQGSLRRGNTIYF. In DNA, the CDR3 is TGTGCCTGGAGTCAACAGGGAAGTCTTCGTCGTGGAAACACCATATATTTT.

This chain uses TRBV14 with TRBJ2-2; 11 bases map to TRBD1. The germline V gene encodes CDR1 SGHDN and CDR2 FVKESK. V lost 1 base, J lost 5 bases, and 6 bases stayed unmatched. The CDR3 covers 17 residues. In DNA form, the CDR3 reads TGTGCCAGCAGCCAAGTTACCGGGACAGGGGGGACCGGGGAGCTGTTTTTT. Translated: CASSQVTGTGGTGELFF.

This clone came up a few times. The V and J genes are TRBV5-1 and TRBJ2-4; D is possibly TRBD2 (6 bases). V lost 4 bases, J lost 0 bases, and 17 bases lay in between. CDR1 is SGHRS and CDR2 is YFSETQ in the germline V gene. The CDR3 is 17 amino acids. The CDR3 DNA follows: TGCGCCAGCAGCCCGGAGGGCCAGCTACTAGCCAAAAACATTCAGTACTTC. Its protein is CASSPEGQLLAKNIQYF. The full variable domain, completed using reference TRBV5-1 and TRBJ2-4, is KAGVTQTPRYLIKTRGQQVTLSCSPISGHRSVSWYQQTPGQGLQFLFEYFSETQRNKGNFPGRFSGRQFSNSRSEMNVSTLELGDSALYLCASSPEGQLLAKNIQYFGAGTRLSVL.